Listed here are 13 T cell receptor beta chains from one sample, sequenced in a study of blood T cell repertoires in COVID-19. The data were produced by immunoSEQ multiplex PCR, yet TCRdb's version contains in-frame clones alone and is incomplete. Of approximately 110,000 clones listed, approximately 74% are singletons. Sample: peripheral blood. Receptor source: a man aged 80 or over with COVID-19, enrolled during active disease.

In DNA form, the CDR3 reads TGTGCCAGCTCACCGGACAGGGTATTCACAGATACGCAGTATTTT. It translates to CASSPDRVFTDTQYF. The V gene is TRBV18, the J gene TRBJ2-3; 8 bases map to TRBD1. CDR3 length: 15 amino acids. CDR1 is KGHSH and CDR2 is LQKENI in the germline V gene. V gave up 3 bases and J gave up 2 bases; unmatched junction bases: 4.

The chain is built from TRBV29-1 and TRBJ2-5, with TRBD1 as a possible D gene (6 bases). Germline lookup yields CDR1 SQVTM and CDR2 ANQGSEA. With 0 bases removed from V and 1 base from J, the gap between germline ends came to 12 bases. The CDR3 consists of 15 residues. CDR3 loop: CSVEDFRGAQETQYF. As DNA, the CDR3 is TGCAGCGTTGAAGATTTCAGGGGAGCCCAAGAGACCCAGTACTTC.

The genes are TRBV11-1 and TRBJ2-2; D perhaps matches TRBD1 (6 bases). The CDR3 length is 16 residues. Per the germline V gene, CDR1 is SGHAT and CDR2 is FQDESV (reference sequence). V was pared by 2 bases and J by 6 bases, with 16 bases between. CDR3 protein: CASSLPDYRGSGELFF. Written as DNA, the CDR3 is TGTGCCAGCAGCTTACCCGATTATAGGGGGTCCGGGGAGCTGTTTTTT.

The rearrangement links TRBV2 to TRBJ1-3, with TRBD1 matching over 7 bases. Germline CDR1 SNHLY, CDR2 FYNNEI. V shed 0 bases and J 0 bases; nucleotides not matched to a gene: 14. The CDR3 is 20 residues long. The CDR3 protein is CASSEALRRPGQPSGNTIYF. The CDR3 coding sequence is TGTGCCAGCAGTGAAGCGCTTCGGAGGCCGGGACAGCCCTCTGGAAACACCATATATTTT.

This clone was seen a handful of times. V usage is TRBV18 and J usage is TRBJ1-4; the match to TRBD1 covers 10 bases. This CDR3 spans 16 amino acids. CDR1 KGHSH and CDR2 LQKENI come from the germline V gene. Germline trimming cut 3 bases from V and 3 bases from J; bases unmatched to any gene: 4. CDR3 protein: CASSPRDRGANEKLFF. In nucleotides, the CDR3 is TGTGCCAGCTCACCCCGGGACAGGGGAGCTAATGAAAAACTGTTTTTT. The complete variable domain, with remaining parts taken from reference TRBV18 and TRBJ1-4, reads NAGVMQNPRHLVRRRGQEARLRCSPMKGHSHVYWYRQLPEEGLKFMVYLQKENIIDESGMPKERFSAEFPKEGPSILRIQQVVRGDSAAYFCASSPRDRGANEKLFFGSGTQLSVL.

This chain links TRBV6-5 with TRBJ2-2; 7 positions agree with TRBD2. Germline V gene data show CDR1 as MNHEY and CDR2 as SVGAGI. The CDR3 is 15 amino acids. V trimming: 7 bases; J trimming: 7 bases; junction bases outside the gene matches: 12. The CDR3 here is CASTTPGTKIGELFF. The CDR3 nucleotides read TGTGCCAGCACAACCCCCGGGACTAAAATCGGGGAGCTGTTTTTT.

For the CDR3, the DNA is TGCGCCAGCACGGGACATATCTACACCGGGGAGCTGTTTTTT. This codes for CASTGHIYTGELFF. This chain uses TRBV10-2 with TRBJ2-2; TRBD1 might be the D (6 bases). The length of the CDR3 is 14 residues. V lost 7 bases, J lost 3 bases, and 12 bases lay in between. The germline V gene has CDR1 WSHSY and CDR2 SAAADI.

The gene calls are TRBV7-3 and TRBJ2-2, with 8 bases fitting TRBD2. V lost 7 bases and J lost 4; bases outside the gene matches: 8. The CDR3 is 15 residues long. Germline V gene sequence: CDR1 SGHTA, CDR2 FQGTGA. In nucleotides, the CDR3 is TGTGCCAGCACCCAGACTAGCGCTAGCACCGGGGAGCTGTTTTTT. Translated, it gives CASTQTSASTGELFF.

This clone has more than one count but fewer than ten. The chain is built from TRBV5-1 and TRBJ1-3, with 8 bases matching TRBD1. Per germline, CDR1 SGHRS and CDR2 YFSETQ. The CDR3 length is 13 residues. After removal of 4 bases from V and 8 bases from J, the junction contained 5 bases not matched to a gene. CDR3 loop: CASSVDRVDTIYF. DNA of the CDR3: TGCGCCAGCAGCGTGGACAGGGTTGACACCATATATTTT.

The rearrangement joins TRBV29-1 to TRBJ2-3; D gene ambiguous. The CDR3 totals 11 residues. Germline V CDR1 and CDR2: SQVTM, ANQGSEA. Trimming pared 4 bases from V and 7 bases from J, leaving 9 bases between. The CDR3 here is CSVALLNTQYF. In nucleotides, the CDR3 is TGCAGCGTTGCTCTACTGAATACGCAGTATTTT.

V usage is TRBV28 and J usage is TRBJ1-1; D not resolved. The germline V and J ends were trimmed by 2 bases and 0 bases, with 10 bases remaining between them. Germline values: CDR1 MDHEN, CDR2 SYDVKM. The CDR3 totals 15 residues. CDR3 residues: CASSLGAGMNTEAFF. The CDR3, as DNA: TGTGCCAGCAGTTTAGGAGCGGGCATGAACACTGAAGCTTTCTTT.

The CDR3 sequence is CATSEGQGAVGYTF. The DNA for the CDR3 is TGTGCCACCAGTGAGGGACAGGGGGCTGTTGGCTACACCTTC. V and J are TRBV24-1 and TRBJ1-2; TRBD1 aligns across 12 bases. The V gene end was trimmed by 4 bases and the J gene end by 7 bases; junction bases not matched to a gene: 3. The CDR3 runs 14 residues. Germline CDR1 is KGHDR and CDR2 is SFDVKD.

This sequence joins TRBV4-1 and TRBJ2-7, with D maybe TRBD1 (6 bases). V was trimmed by 1 base and J by 6 bases, leaving 19 bases between them. This CDR3 has 16 amino acids. Per the germline V gene, CDR1 is MGHRA and CDR2 is YSYEKL. The CDR3 loop is CASSQGRGRGPSEQYF. The DNA for the CDR3 is TGCGCCAGCAGCCAAGGCCGGGGCAGGGGCCCCTCCGAGCAGTACTTC.